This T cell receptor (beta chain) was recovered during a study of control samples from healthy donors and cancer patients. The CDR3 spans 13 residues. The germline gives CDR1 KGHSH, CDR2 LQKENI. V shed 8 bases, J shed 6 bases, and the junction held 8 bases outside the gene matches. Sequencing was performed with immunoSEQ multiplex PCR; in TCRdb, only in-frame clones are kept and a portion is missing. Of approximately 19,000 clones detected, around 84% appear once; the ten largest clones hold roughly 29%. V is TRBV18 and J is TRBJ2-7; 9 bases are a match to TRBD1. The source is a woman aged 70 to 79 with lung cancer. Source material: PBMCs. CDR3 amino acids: CASQGTGFGEQYF. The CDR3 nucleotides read TGTGCCAGCCAAGGGACAGGGTTCGGCGAGCAGTACTTC.